This record concerns one T cell receptor (beta chain) sequence. This sample stems from a study of shared clonotypes between healthy human individuals. Deletions cut 2 bases from V and 7 bases from J, with 12 bases between. This CDR3 region has 14 residues. Germline loops: CDR1 GTSNPN, CDR2 SVGIG (reference sequence). Some clones are missing from TCRdb's copy, which holds only in-frame ones; the method was immunoSEQ multiplex PCR. The sample consists of a few hundred thousand clones, about nine tenths of them appearing once. The sequencing sample was made of memory CD8+ T cells sorted from blood. Subset denoted: CD45RO+ cells pooled with CCR7-negative TemRA cells. This clonotype originated in a man between 18 and 35 years old in good health. The rearrangement links TRBV30 to TRBJ1-6; D unresolved. This chain's CDR3 is CAWSWEEGNSPLHF. The CDR3 DNA is TGTGCCTGGAGTTGGGAGGAAGGGAATTCACCCCTCCACTTT.